A single sample gave rise to the 15 T cell receptor beta chains below, sequenced in a study of shared clonotypes between healthy human individuals (dated by TCRdb to about 2020). Receptor amplification or capture employed the immunoSEQ multiplex PCR assay. The clones in this table, taken by TCRdb from immuneACCESS, are in-frame only. Not every clone is retained; where verified, under half of the shortfall comes from an unresolved V gene, and the cause of the rest is unknown. The sample contains around 1.9 million clones, 85% to 95% of them found a single time. Jointly, the top ten make up 1.7% of the sample. CD8 naive samples were CD45RO-negative cells positively selected for CCR7, giving a CD45RA+CCR7+ population that excluded TemRA cells. Sequenced input: naive CD8+ T cells from PBMCs. The sample's cell subset or site label, in plain terms: CD45RA+CCR7+. The origin of the receptors is a man aged 18 to 30 in good health. Some clones in this sample may be carry-over from other donors' samples.

This chain's CDR3 is CASSQVTGLNTEAFF. The CDR3 region has the DNA TGTGCCAGCAGCCAAGTCACGGGACTAAACACTGAAGCTTTCTTT. V and J are TRBV4-2 and TRBJ1-1, with a weak D call TRBD1 (5 bases). The CDR3 runs to 15 residues. Germline V gives CDR1 LGHNA, CDR2 YNFKEQ. The ends were cut back, 1 base at V and 2 bases at J, with 11 bases in the middle.

The chain's CDR3 is CASSLNIHTSYEQYF. The DNA of the CDR3 is TGTGCCAGCAGCTTAAACATCCACACATCCTACGAGCAGTACTTC. The chain couples TRBV7-2 to TRBJ2-7; D not resolved. Germline CDR1 and CDR2: SGHTA and FQGNSA. The V end lost 2 bases, the J end lost 1 base, and 12 bases lay between the germline ends. CDR3 length: 15 amino acids.

The V call is TRBV4-1, the J call TRBJ2-7; 9 bases match TRBD1. The germline gives CDR1 MGHRA, CDR2 YSYEKL. The CDR3 runs to 15 residues. Trimming cost V 4 bases and J 1 base; bases outside gene matches: 5. CDR3 DNA: TGCGCCAGCAGCCCCCGGGACAGGGAATCCTACGAGCAGTACTTC. Encoded protein: CASSPRDRESYEQYF.

The rearrangement joins TRBV10-2 to TRBJ2-1, with TRBD2 identical over 7 bases. Germline V gives CDR1 WSHSY, CDR2 SAAADI. CDR3 length equals 21 residues. Germline trimming cut 2 bases from V and 4 bases from J; bases unmatched to any gene: 23. CDR3 DNA: TGCGCCAGCAGTGAGCCTTTCCATGACGGGAGGTGGGCTAGCGGATACAATGAGCAGTTCTTC. Protein: CASSEPFHDGRWASGYNEQFF.

This chain joins TRBV7-2 and TRBJ1-2; possibly TRBD1 for D (5 bases). The V gene lost 8 bases and the J gene lost 3 bases, with 16 bases spanning the gap. The CDR3 extends over 14 amino acids. The V gene's germline CDR1 is SGHTA and CDR2 FQGNSA. The CDR3 DNA is TGTGCCAGCGGGTTTTGGGGACGGGACTATGGCTACACCTTC. Translating it yields CASGFWGRDYGYTF.

The chain has TRBV5-1 and TRBJ1-1, with a tentative D call TRBD1 (5 bases). V was shortened by 0 bases and J by 7 bases, with 16 bases between the two germline ends. Looked up from germline, CDR1 is SGHRS and CDR2 is YFSETQ. CDR3 length: 15 amino acids. The CDR3 loop is CASSLVAGTGHEAFF. CDR3 in DNA: TGCGCCAGCAGCTTGGTGGCGGGGACTGGTCATGAAGCTTTCTTT.

This clone has a single count. The CDR3 DNA is TGTGCCAGTAGTACTACCCCTAAGGGAAGGTCCTACGAGCAGTACTTC. Its translation is CASSTTPKGRSYEQYF. The chain couples TRBV19 to TRBJ2-7, with no clear D. The germline gives CDR1 LNHDA, CDR2 SQIVND (reference sequence). The length of the CDR3 is 16 residues. Deletions cut 4 bases from V and 1 base from J, with 17 bases between.

In DNA, the CDR3 is TGCAGCGTCGTTAGCGGGAGAGAGACCCAGTACTTC. Translating it yields CSVVSGRETQYF. The V gene is TRBV29-1, the J gene TRBJ2-5, with 9 positions matching TRBD2. V was pared by 6 bases and J by 4 bases, with 3 bases of the junction left unmatched. Germline CDR1 and CDR2: SQVTM and ANQGSEA. This CDR3 contains 12 residues.

V is TRBV10-1 and J is TRBJ2-3, with D perhaps TRBD2 (5 bases). CDR3 length: 18 residues. V lost 7 bases and J lost 0, with 23 bases in between. CDR1 is WNHNN, CDR2 SYGVQD, per germline (reference sequence). CDR3 sequence reads: CASKPDSRRLSSTDTQYF. The CDR3 DNA follows: TGCGCCAGCAAACCGGACTCAAGGAGACTGTCTAGCACAGATACGCAGTATTTT.

The rearrangement joins TRBV7-2 to TRBJ2-7, with TRBD1 matching over 7 bases. The germline CDR1 and CDR2 sequences are SGHTA and FQGNSA. CDR3 size: 14 residues. V shed 5 bases and J 0 bases; nucleotides not matched to a gene: 4. CDR3 sequence reads: CASSADRNSYEQYF. DNA for the CDR3: TGTGCCAGCAGCGCGGACAGGAACTCCTACGAGCAGTACTTC.

The rearrangement uses TRBV29-1 and TRBJ1-2, with D unresolved. The V gene lost 5 bases and the J gene lost 4 bases, with 14 bases spanning the gap. The CDR3 is made up of 13 amino acids. The germline gives CDR1 SQVTM, CDR2 ANQGSEA. CDR3 coding DNA: TGCAGCGTTCCCTGGTCCGGTGGCTATGGCTACACCTTC. Its translation is CSVPWSGGYGYTF.

The CDR3 region is CASRSGTSGVYNEQFF. The CDR3 DNA sequence: TGTGCCAGCAGGTCAGGGACTAGCGGGGTTTACAATGAGCAGTTCTTC. The chain employs TRBV7-8 and TRBJ2-1, with 13 bases matching TRBD2. The CDR3 runs to 16 residues. Germline CDR1 reads SGHVS; CDR2 reads FQNEAQ. V gave up 6 bases and J gave up 4 bases; unmatched junction bases: 6.

The rearrangement uses TRBV19 and TRBJ1-1; D remains ambiguous. This CDR3 contains 14 residues. Trimming shortened V by 6 bases and J by 4 bases, and 15 bases separated the two germline ends. Germline V gene sequence: CDR1 LNHDA, CDR2 SQIVND (reference sequence). CDR3 residues: CASSERPTTTEAFF. The CDR3 region has the DNA TGTGCCAGTAGCGAAAGGCCCACCACCACTGAAGCTTTCTTT.

The chain uses TRBV28 and TRBJ2-1; 9 bases agree with TRBD2. The germline V gene encodes CDR1 MDHEN and CDR2 SYDVKM. Trimming cost V 4 bases and J 14 bases; bases outside gene matches: 3. The CDR3 contains 11 residues. CDR3 nucleotide sequence: TGTGCCAGCAGTTCAATAGCGGGGGAGTTCTTC. It codes for CASSSIAGEFF.

V gene TRBV27 combines with J gene TRBJ2-7, with 13 bases that match TRBD2. Germline CDR1 MNHEY, CDR2 SMNVEV (reference sequence). The CDR3 extends over 18 amino acids. V gave up 7 bases and J gave up 3 bases; unmatched junction bases: 15. In DNA, the CDR3 is TGTGCCAGCAAAACCGGACTAGCGGGAGAAAAGAATGACTACGAGCAGTACTTC. Its protein is CASKTGLAGEKNDYEQYF.